This TCR beta chain was profiled in a study of T cell responses to AZD1222 COVID-19 vaccine. Turning to the study itself: Whether given at about 4 or about 12 weeks, second doses were pooled.

Points from the study as a whole: Clonal diversity was possibly underestimated, and the donors were mostly white British, with more females. Baseline seropositivity occurred in only a handful of AZD1222 recipients. After two AZD1222 doses, spike-specific TCR breadth and depth rose versus day 0.

Profiling relied on immunoSEQ multiplex PCR, and the TCRdb table lists in-frame clones only, not all of them. The data contain about 60,000 clones, 75% to 90% of them seen just once; the ten biggest clones take up 16%. The germline gives CDR1 SGHRS, CDR2 YFSETQ. Trimming pared 2 bases from V and 1 base from J, leaving 16 bases between. This CDR3 is 18 amino acids long. This clone was recorded only once. What it binds is not known. This receptor was obtained from an adult in good health. J is TRBJ2-6 and V is TRBV5-1; no clear D gene. The sample consisted of peripheral blood, taken on day 0 of AZD1222 vaccination. The CDR3: CASSFKLTTTSGANVLTF. CDR3 sequence (DNA): TGCGCCAGCAGCTTTAAACTTACTACCACGTCTGGGGCCAACGTCCTGACTTTC.